A single sample is the source of the 10 T cell receptor beta chains below, sequenced in a study of beta chain bispecific antibodies for T cell cancers. TCRdb analysed the 5' RACE reads with MiXCR anew, one entry per CDR3 protein. The profile shows about 20,000 distinct CDR3 sequences, about 2% of them singletons. Either OKT3 anti-CD3 antibody or CD3/CD28 beads expanded T cells from blood mononuclear cells over 3 days. Study-wide points: The leukemia cells, rather than normal T cells, gave most of the targeted TRBV signal. Anti-TRBV12 exposure, compared with anti-CD19, reduced the TRBV12-3 proportion of TRBV signal by more than 98%.

No antigen has been identified for these receptors. The specimen comprised healthy donor T cells cultured with leukemia cells, sampled from a culture containing a bispecific antibody targeting TCR Vbeta12. These TCRs come from a human donor in good health. Some clones in this sample may be carry-over from other donors' samples.

This clonotype rates as medium-sized. This chain uses TRBV7-6 with TRBJ2-3; D gene uncertain. The germline V gene has CDR1 SGHVS and CDR2 FNYEAQ. The V gene lost 1 base and the J gene lost 6 bases, with 11 bases spanning the gap. The CDR3 covers 14 residues. The CDR3 is CASSLGADSDTQYF. Written as DNA, the CDR3 is TGTGCCAGCAGCTTAGGAGCTGACTCCGATACGCAGTATTTT.

The table lists this clonotype with many counts. The chain recombines TRBV30 with TRBJ2-1; no definite D call. The V end lost 0 bases, the J end lost 6 bases, and 6 bases lay between the germline ends. The germline gives CDR1 GTSNPN, CDR2 SVGIG (reference sequence). This CDR3 is built from 12 residues. The CDR3 sequence: CAWSVSLNEQFF. The CDR3 bases are TGTGCCTGGAGTGTATCCCTCAATGAGCAGTTCTTC. Full variable domain (missing parts from reference TRBV30 and TRBJ2-1): SQTIHQWPATLVQPVGSPLSLECTVEGTSNPNLYWYRQAAGRGLQLLFYSVGIGQISSEVPQNLSASRPQDRQFILSSKKLLLSDSGFYLCAWSVSLNEQFFGPGTRLTVL.

This clonotype occurred many times. The chain employs TRBV2 and TRBJ2-7; 11 nucleotides agree with TRBD2. Per the germline V gene, CDR1 is SNHLY and CDR2 is FYNNEI. The CDR3 extends over 14 amino acids. J was trimmed by 7 bases and V by 3 bases; bases with no gene match: 5. CDR3: CASSDTSGGGEQYF. DNA of the CDR3: TGTGCCAGCAGTGACACTAGCGGGGGAGGTGAGCAGTACTTC. Combining the CDR3 with reference TRBV2 and TRBJ2-7 gives the whole variable domain EPEVTQTPSHQVTQMGQEVILRCVPISNHLYFYWYRQILGQKVEFLVSFYNNEISEKSEIFDDQFSVERPDGSNFTLKIRSTKLEDSAMYFCASSDTSGGGEQYFGPGTRLTVT.

This clonotype was seen many times. The gene calls are TRBV6-1 and TRBJ2-3; D is uncertain. CDR3 length: 14 residues. Trimming stripped 5 bases from V and 1 base from J, with 10 bases between. CDR1 and CDR2 from the germline V gene are MNHNS and SASEGT. CDR3 coding DNA: TGTGCCAGCAGTCCCGGGCCTGGCACAGATACGCAGTATTTT. This codes for CASSPGPGTDTQYF.

This clonotype was recorded many times. This chain connects TRBV7-2 to TRBJ2-2, with TRBD2 matching 7 bases. This CDR3 has 17 residues. J lost 0 bases, V lost 4 bases, and 8 bases had no gene match. Looked up from germline, CDR1 is SGHTA and CDR2 is FQGNSA. The CDR3 DNA reads as TGTGCCAGCAGCTCCTATTCGGGGGGAACGAACACCGGGGAGCTGTTTTTT. This codes for CASSSYSGGTNTGELFF.

In this sample, this clonotype turned up many times. This chain links TRBV28 with TRBJ2-7; D is perhaps TRBD1 (6 bases). The V gene lost 5 bases and the J gene lost 0 bases, with 11 bases spanning the gap. Germline V lookup: CDR1 MDHEN, CDR2 SYDVKM. The CDR3 sequence is 14 residues long. CDR3 region: CASSTTGFSYEQYF. In nucleotides, the CDR3 is TGTGCCAGCAGTACAACAGGGTTCTCCTACGAGCAGTACTTC.

This chain connects TRBV5-1 to TRBJ1-4; D gene uncertain. The CDR3 is 14 amino acids. Deletions cut 5 bases from V and 4 bases from J, with 12 bases between. Germline lookup yields CDR1 SGHRS and CDR2 YFSETQ. CDR3 nucleotide sequence: TGCGCCAGCAGATCCGGGTTCAGTAATGAAAAACTGTTTTTT. It is translated as CASRSGFSNEKLFF.

The sample holds many counts of this clonotype. The chain is built from TRBV27 and TRBJ2-1; 7 nucleotides agree with TRBD1. The CDR3 contains 14 residues. CDR1 and CDR2 (germline): MNHEY, SMNVEV (reference sequence). V shed 6 bases and J 4 bases; nucleotides not matched to a gene: 6. In DNA form, the CDR3 reads TGTGCCAGCAGCCTCAGGGGGTTTTACAATGAGCAGTTCTTC. It is translated as CASSLRGFYNEQFF.

The table lists this clonotype with many counts. J is TRBJ2-1 and V is TRBV20-1; D unresolved. With 8 bases removed from V and 0 bases from J, the gap between germline ends came to 11 bases. CDR1 and CDR2 (germline): DFQATT, SNEGSKA (reference sequence). This CDR3 is 13 amino acids long. The CDR3 nucleotides read TGCAGTCCCAAGAGATTCTCCTACAATGAGCAGTTCTTC. It translates to CSPKRFSYNEQFF.

In its sample, this clonotype was seen many times. This sequence joins TRBV2 and TRBJ2-2; TRBD1 matches 9 bases. CDR3 length equals 15 residues. V lost 6 bases to trimming and J lost 1 base; unmatched junction nucleotides: 3. Germline CDR1 reads SNHLY; CDR2 reads FYNNEI. CDR3 residues: CASRGQGRNTGELFF. CDR3 DNA: TGTGCCAGCAGGGGACAGGGCAGGAACACCGGGGAGCTGTTTTTT.